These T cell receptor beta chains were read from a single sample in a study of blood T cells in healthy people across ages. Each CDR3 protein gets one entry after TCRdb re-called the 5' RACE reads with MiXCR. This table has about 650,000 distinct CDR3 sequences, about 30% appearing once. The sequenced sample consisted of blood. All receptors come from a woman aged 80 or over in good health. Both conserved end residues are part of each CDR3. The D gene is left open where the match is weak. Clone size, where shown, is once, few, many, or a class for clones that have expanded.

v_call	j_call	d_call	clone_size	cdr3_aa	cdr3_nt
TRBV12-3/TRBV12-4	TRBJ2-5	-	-	CASTEDLRETQYF	TGTGCCAGCACCGAGGACCTGCGAGAGACCCAGTACTTC
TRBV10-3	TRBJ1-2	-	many	CAISESSRGANYGYTF	TGTGCCATCAGTGAGTCATCGAGGGGCGCTAACTATGGCTACACCTTC
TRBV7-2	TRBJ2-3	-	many	CASSLVASTDTQYF	TGTGCCAGCAGCTTAGTAGCCAGCACAGATACGCAGTATTTT
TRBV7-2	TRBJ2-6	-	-	CASSLALFVLTF	TGTGCCAGCAGCTTAGCGCTATTCGTCCTGACTTTC
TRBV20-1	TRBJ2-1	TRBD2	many	CSARMGGRSYNEQFF	TGCAGTGCTAGGATGGGAGGGAGGTCCTACAATGAGCAGTTCTTC
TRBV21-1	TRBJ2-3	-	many	CASSKARPGTSGGATDTQYF	TGTGCCAGCAGCAAAGCCCGTCCCGGGACTAGCGGGGGGGCAACAGATACGCAGTATTTT
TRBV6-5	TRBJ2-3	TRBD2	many	CASSSGLAGMDTQYF	TGTGCCAGCAGTTCCGGACTAGCGGGGATGGATACGCAGTATTTT
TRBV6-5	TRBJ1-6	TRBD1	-	CASSRDRENSPLHF	TGTGCCAGCAGTAGGGACAGGGAAAATTCACCCCTCCACTTT
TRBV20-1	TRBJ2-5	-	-	CSAGVETPREETQYF	TGCAGTGCTGGGGTGGAGACCCCGAGAGAAGAGACCCAGTACTTC
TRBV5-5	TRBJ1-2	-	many	CASSLADGLYGYTF	TGTGCCAGCAGCTTGGCGGACGGACTCTATGGCTACACCTTC
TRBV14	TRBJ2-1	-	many	CASSQALGDEQFF	TGTGCCAGCAGCCAAGCACTAGGTGATGAGCAGTTCTTC
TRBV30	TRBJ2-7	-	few	CAWGPVTDEQYF	TGTGCCTGGGGACCGGTAACGGACGAGCAGTACTTC
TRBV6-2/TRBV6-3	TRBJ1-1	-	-	CANSSVNTEAFF	TGTGCCAACAGTTCAGTGAACACTGAAGCTTTCTTT
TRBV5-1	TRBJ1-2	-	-	CASSLSASTNYGYTF	TGCGCCAGCAGCTTGTCTGCCAGCACTAACTATGGCTACACCTTC
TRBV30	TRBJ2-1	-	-	CAWSVQGFEQFF	TGTGCCTGGAGTGTACAGGGCTTTGAGCAGTTCTTC
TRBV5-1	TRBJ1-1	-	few	CARNFKNTEAFF	TGCGCCAGGAACTTTAAGAACACTGAAGCTTTCTTT
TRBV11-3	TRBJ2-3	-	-	CASSAHRDGADTQYF	TGTGCCAGCAGCGCCCACAGGGATGGGGCAGATACGCAGTATTTT
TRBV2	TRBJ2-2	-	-	CASSRQHTGELFF	TGTGCCAGCAGTCGACAGCACACCGGGGAGCTGTTTTTT
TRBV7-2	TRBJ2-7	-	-	CASSHTGLPYEQYF	TGTGCCAGCAGCCACACGGGACTTCCCTACGAGCAGTACTTC
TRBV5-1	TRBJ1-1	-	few	CASSEPVTAEAFF	TGCGCCAGCAGCGAGCCGGTGACAGCTGAAGCTTTCTTT
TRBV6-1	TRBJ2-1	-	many	CASTLGPGNEQFF	TGTGCCAGCACGTTGGGGCCGGGTAATGAGCAGTTCTTC
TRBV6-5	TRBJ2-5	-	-	CASAGPLGETQYF	TGTGCCAGCGCAGGGCCCCTGGGGGAGACCCAGTACTTC
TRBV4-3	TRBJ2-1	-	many	CASCRDLSYNEQFF	TGCGCCAGCTGCCGGGACCTTTCCTACAATGAGCAGTTCTTC
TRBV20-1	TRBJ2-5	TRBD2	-	CSARARAGEGETQYF	TGCAGTGCTAGAGCCCGTGCGGGGGAGGGTGAGACCCAGTACTTC
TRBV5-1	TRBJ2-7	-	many	CASSQDKAREQYF	TGCGCCAGCAGTCAGGACAAGGCTCGGGAGCAGTACTTC
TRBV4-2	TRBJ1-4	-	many	CASSQAAGADEKLFF	TGTGCCAGCAGCCAAGCCGCAGGGGCCGATGAAAAACTGTTTTTT
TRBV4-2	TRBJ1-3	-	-	CASSQRGNSGNTIYF	TGTGCCAGCAGCCAACGGGGGAACTCTGGAAACACCATATATTTT
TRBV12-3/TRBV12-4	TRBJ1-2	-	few	CASSFSGRAGYGYTF	TGTGCCAGCAGTTTCAGTGGTAGGGCGGGCTATGGCTACACCTTC
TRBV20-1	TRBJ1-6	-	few	CSARLAMNSPLHF	TGCAGTGCCCGACTAGCTATGAATTCACCCCTCCACTTT
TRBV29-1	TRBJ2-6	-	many	CSAFSGANVLTF	TGCAGCGCCTTCTCTGGGGCCAACGTCCTGACTTTC
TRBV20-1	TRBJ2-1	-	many	CSALTGNEQFF	TGCAGTGCTTTGACAGGCAATGAGCAGTTCTTC
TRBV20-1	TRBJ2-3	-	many	CSATGLPSSTDTQYF	TGCAGTGCCACGGGGCTGCCCTCTAGCACAGATACGCAGTATTTT
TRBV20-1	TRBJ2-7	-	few	CSASTGAYEQYF	TGCAGTGCCTCGACGGGAGCCTACGAGCAGTACTTC
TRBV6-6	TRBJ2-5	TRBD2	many	CASSRTLLAGGRETQYF	TGTGCCAGCAGCCGTACTCTCCTAGCGGGGGGGCGAGAGACCCAGTACTTC
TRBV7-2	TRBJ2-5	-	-	CTGSFADSLQETQYF	TGTACCGGCAGCTTCGCGGACAGCCTCCAAGAGACCCAGTACTTC
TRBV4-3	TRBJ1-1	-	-	CASSQVWGRTEAFF	TGCGCCAGCAGCCAAGTATGGGGCAGGACTGAAGCTTTCTTT
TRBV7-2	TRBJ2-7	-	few	CASSLEGSPYEQYF	TGTGCCAGCAGCTTAGAGGGCAGTCCCTACGAGCAGTACTTC
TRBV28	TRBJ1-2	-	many	CASSFGGRDYGYTF	TGTGCCAGCAGTTTTGGGGGGCGCGACTATGGCTACACCTTC
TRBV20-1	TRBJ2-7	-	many	CSARGPGGGYEQYF	TGCAGTGCTAGGGGGCCCGGAGGGGGATACGAGCAGTACTTC
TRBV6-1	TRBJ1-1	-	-	CASRERGGSNTEAFF	TGTGCCAGCAGGGAGAGAGGGGGGAGTAACACTGAAGCTTTCTTT
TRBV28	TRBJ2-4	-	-	CASSLLQGNIQYF	TGTGCCAGCAGTTTATTACAGGGTAACATTCAGTACTTC
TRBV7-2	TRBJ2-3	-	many	CASSSGRSTDTQYF	TGTGCCAGCAGCTCAGGGCGGAGCACAGATACGCAGTATTTT
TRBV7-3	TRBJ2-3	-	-	CATSDNRAVTQYF	TGTGCCACCAGTGACAATAGGGCGGTTACGCAGTATTTT
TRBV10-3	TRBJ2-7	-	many	CAISSSQGLSSYEQYF	TGTGCCATCAGTTCATCACAAGGGCTAAGTTCCTACGAGCAGTACTTC
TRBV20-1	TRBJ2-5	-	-	CSVSPGGQNIQETQYF	TGCAGTGTTTCCCCCGGGGGCCAAAACATCCAAGAGACCCAGTACTTC
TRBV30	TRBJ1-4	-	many	CAWSLAIGLTNEKLFF	TGTGCCTGGAGTTTGGCGATTGGACTAACTAATGAAAAACTGTTTTTT
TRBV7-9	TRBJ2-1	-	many	CASSPPIHEQFF	TGTGCCAGCAGCCCCCCTATCCATGAGCAGTTCTTC
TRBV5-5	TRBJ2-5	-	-	CASSSTSQETQYF	TGTGCCAGCAGCTCGACTAGTCAAGAGACCCAGTACTTC
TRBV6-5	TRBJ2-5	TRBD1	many	CASSYSTGGVGIKETQYF	TGTGCCAGCAGTTACTCGACAGGGGGTGTTGGAATTAAAGAGACCCAGTACTTC
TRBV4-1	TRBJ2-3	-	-	CASSQEGLGAGDTQYF	TGCGCCAGCAGCCAAGAAGGACTGGGGGCCGGAGATACGCAGTATTTT
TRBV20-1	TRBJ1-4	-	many	CSAIRSTNEKLFF	TGCAGTGCTATAAGGTCAACTAATGAAAAACTGTTTTTT